This entry lists 6 T cell receptor beta chains sequenced from one sample in a study of cytomegalovirus exposure and HLA in healthy donors. The primer mix had 60 Vbeta and 13 Jbeta primers. Method: immunoSEQ multiplex PCR; TCRdb's copy keeps in-frame clones and lacks some. The sample contains 95,000 to 150,000 clones, 60% to 85% of which appear only once. The specimen sequenced was PBMCs. These receptors originate from a woman aged 40 to 50 in good health and CMV-seropositive.

The chain links TRBV5-1 to TRBJ1-3; D is perhaps TRBD1 (6 bases). The germline V gene has CDR1 SGHRS and CDR2 YFSETQ. The CDR3 runs to 13 residues. Trimming stripped 3 bases from V and 2 bases from J, with 6 bases between. The CDR3 reads CASSWDTGNTIYF. In DNA form, the CDR3 reads TGCGCCAGCAGCTGGGACACTGGAAACACCATATATTTT. The whole variable domain, filled in from reference TRBV5-1 and TRBJ1-3, reads KAGVTQTPRYLIKTRGQQVTLSCSPISGHRSVSWYQQTPGQGLQFLFEYFSETQRNKGNFPGRFSGRQFSNSRSEMNVSTLELGDSALYLCASSWDTGNTIYFGEGSWLTVV.

The gene calls are TRBV2 and TRBJ2-3, with D perhaps matching TRBD2 (5 bases). Trimming pared 5 bases from V and 5 bases from J, leaving 17 bases between. The CDR3 sequence is 15 residues long. Germline V gene data show CDR1 as SNHLY and CDR2 as FYNNEI. CDR3 amino acids: CASSRLFSDGDTQYF. The CDR3, as DNA: TGTGCCAGCAGTCGACTATTCTCGGACGGAGATACGCAGTATTTT.

The chain uses TRBV7-9 and TRBJ2-4; 10 bases line up with TRBD2. Unmatched junction bases numbered 7, after V lost 4 bases and J lost 1 base. Germline values: CDR1 SEHNR, CDR2 FQNEAQ (reference sequence). CDR3 length: 17 residues. In DNA, the CDR3 is TGTGCCAGCAGCTCCCAGCGGGGGGGCCTGGCCAAAAACATTCAGTACTTC. Its protein product is CASSSQRGGLAKNIQYF.

In its sample, this clone was seen a few times. The genes are TRBV7-6 and TRBJ2-3; 12 nucleotides align to TRBD2. This CDR3 comprises 17 residues. Germline trimming cut 4 bases from V and 4 bases from J; bases unmatched to any gene: 9. Germline CDR1 SGHVS, CDR2 FNYEAQ. CDR3 DNA sequence: TGTGCCAGCAGCTCCGGACTAGCGGGAAGTAAGCCAGATACGCAGTATTTT. It yields the protein CASSSGLAGSKPDTQYF.

The chain couples TRBV10-3 to TRBJ2-4; 9 positions match TRBD2. This CDR3 region has 17 residues. Germline lookup yields CDR1 ENHRY and CDR2 SYGVKD. Trimming took 2 bases from V and 7 from J; bases not matched to a gene: 12. This CDR3 is CAISEAHPSGDANIQYF. CDR3 DNA sequence: TGTGCCATCAGTGAGGCACATCCTAGCGGGGACGCGAACATTCAGTACTTC.

The chain links TRBV29-1 to TRBJ1-2, with D unresolved. The CDR3 covers 11 residues. Germline V gene lookup returns CDR1 SQVTM and CDR2 ANQGSEA. V was pared by 7 bases and J by 3 bases, with 9 bases between. CDR3 protein: CSGAGYYGYTF. CDR3 bases: TGCAGCGGGGCAGGATACTATGGCTACACCTTC.